A selection of T cell receptor beta chains follows, all from one sample in a study of breast tumors, draining lymph nodes, adjacent tissues. TCRdb analysed the multiplex PCR reads with MiXCR anew, one entry per CDR3 protein. The sample records tens of thousands of distinct CDR3 sequences, less than 55% being singletons. Sequenced: breast tumor tissue. Every receptor here comes from a female donor with breast cancer. Some clones in this sample may be carry-over from other donors' samples. Each CDR3 is given with its conserved first and last residue. The D gene is left open where the match is weak. Clone size, where shown, is once, few, many, or a class for clones that have expanded.

>NA|NA|TRBJ2-7|21|TRBV15
NA
CATSSYLCASSTGLETYEQYF
>many|TRBD2|TRBJ2-3|16|TRBV20-1
TGCAGTGCTAGGGGCCAACTAGCGGGAGTTACAGATACGCAGTATTTT
CSARGQLAGVTDTQYF
>many|TRBD2|TRBJ2-1|15|TRBV9
TGTGCCAGCAGCGTGACTAGCGGTCCCTACAATGAGCAGTTCTTC
CASSVTSGPYNEQFF
>NA|TRBD2|TRBJ2-1|15|TRBV6-5
TGTGCCAGCAGAAGGACAGCGGGAGGGTACAATGAGCAGTTCTTC
CASRRTAGGYNEQFF
>NA|TRBD1|TRBJ1-2|12|TRBV24-1
TGTGCCTCGAACGGGGACAGCTATGGCTACACCTTC
CASNGDSYGYTF
>many|TRBD1|TRBJ1-6|15|TRBV11-3
TGTGCCAGCAGCGCCTGGACAGGGGGCAATTCACCCCTCCACTTT
CASSAWTGGNSPLHF
>many|TRBD2|TRBJ2-7|14|TRBV20-1
TGCAGTGCTAGCCGGACTAGCGGGAGGTACGAGCAGTACTTC
CSASRTSGRYEQYF
>many|NA|TRBJ1-6|13|TRBV19
TGTGCCAGTAGTATCTACAGGGATTCACCCCTCCACTTT
CASSIYRDSPLHF
>NA|NA|TRBJ2-7|11|TRBV6-6
TGTGCCAGCGGACTTAAGTACGAGCAGTACTTC
CASGLKYEQYF
>few|NA|TRBJ1-1|13|TRBV29-1
TGCAGCGTTGCAGCAGTTTCTAGGGCTGAAGCTTTCTTT
CSVAAVSRAEAFF
>many|NA|TRBJ2-1|14|TRBV25-1
TGTGCCAGCAGTGAATTTCTTAGCGCGAATGAGCAGTTCTTC
CASSEFLSANEQFF
>few|TRBD1|TRBJ1-5|14|TRBV12-3/TRBV12-4
TGTGCCAGCAGGCGAGGACAGGGGAATCAGCCCCAGCATTTT
CASRRGQGNQPQHF
>NA|NA|TRBJ2-7|13|TRBV5-4
TGTGCCAGCAGCCCGATAAACTCCTACGAGCAGTACTTC
CASSPINSYEQYF
>many|NA|TRBJ1-4|17|TRBV7-6
TGTGCCAGCAGCCCGACCGTTTTGGGTGCAACTAATGAAAAACTGTTTTTT
CASSPTVLGATNEKLFF
>NA|TRBD2|TRBJ2-7|18|TRBV20-1
TGCAGTGCTAGAGATGCGCGACTAGCGGGAGGCCCCACCTACGAGCAGTACTTC
CSARDARLAGGPTYEQYF